This is a list of T cell receptor beta chains from one sample in a study of cytomegalovirus exposure and HLA in healthy donors. Method: immunoSEQ multiplex PCR; TCRdb's copy keeps in-frame clones and lacks some. The sample has 70,000 to 75,000 clones, 94% seen once. The sample comprised PBMCs. Every receptor here comes from a woman aged 18 to 35 in good health and CMV-seropositive. Both conserved end residues are part of each CDR3. The D gene is left open where the match is weak. The size of a clone is reported for some rows only, either as once, few or many, or as a class for expanded clones.

v_call,clone_size,j_call,d_call,cdr3_nt,cdr3_aa
TRBV30,-,TRBJ1-1,-,TGTGCCTGGAGCACGGTGAACACTGAAGCTTTCTTT,CAWSTVNTEAFF
TRBV7-9,few,TRBJ1-5,-,TGTGCCAGCAGCCCCTCCCGAGGTCAGCCCCAGCATTTT,CASSPSRGQPQHF
TRBV5-5,-,TRBJ1-1,-,TGTGCCAGCAGCTCTCTTTACAGGGACACTGAAGCTTTCTTT,CASSSLYRDTEAFF
TRBV6-5,-,TRBJ1-1,-,TGTGCCAGCAGGAACAAGGGGACTGAAGCTTTCTTT,CASRNKGTEAFF
TRBV15,-,TRBJ2-1,-,TGTGCCATCCGGAAGGGAGTTGATTACAATGAGCAGTTCTTC,CAIRKGVDYNEQFF
TRBV4-3,-,TRBJ2-1,TRBD2,TGCGCCAGCAGCCAAGTACTTGGGGGACTAGCGTCCCGGGAGCAGTTCTTC,CASSQVLGGLASREQFF
TRBV7-7,-,TRBJ2-2,TRBD1,TGTGCCAGCAGCTTATCCGGGACAGCTATCACCGGGGAGCTGTTTTTT,CASSLSGTAITGELFF
TRBV12-5,-,TRBJ2-7,TRBD2,TGTGCTAGTAGCACTCCCTTAGGACTAGCGTTATACGAGCAGTACTTC,CASSTPLGLALYEQYF
TRBV10-3,-,TRBJ2-6,TRBD2,TGTGCCATCAGCCCCGGACTAGCGGGAAATGCCGGGGCCAACGTCCTGACTTTC,CAISPGLAGNAGANVLTF
TRBV7-9,-,TRBJ2-6,TRBD1,TGTGCCAGCAGCTTCGCAGGGGGCGCTGCTTCTGGGGCCAACGTCCTGACTTTC,CASSFAGGAASGANVLTF
TRBV5-1,-,TRBJ2-5,TRBD2,TGCGCCAGCAGCCTACTAGCGGGTTTGCAAGAGACCCAGTACTTC,CASSLLAGLQETQYF
TRBV19,-,TRBJ2-1,TRBD1,TGTGCCAGTAGTATAGTCCCGGACAGGAACAATGAGCAGTTCTTC,CASSIVPDRNNEQFF
TRBV16,-,TRBJ2-3,-,TGTGCCAGCAGCCAATCCCTCGAGGTGGCAGCTAGCACAGATACGCAGTATTTT,CASSQSLEVAASTDTQYF
TRBV6-6,-,TRBJ1-5,TRBD1,TGTGCCAGCAGTGCGTCAGGGGGGCAGCCCCAGCATTTT,CASSASGGQPQHF
TRBV25-1,-,TRBJ2-2,TRBD1,TGTGCCAGCAGAAGCAGGGGGCGCGACACCGGGGAGCTGTTTTTT,CASRSRGRDTGELFF
TRBV4-1,-,TRBJ1-5,-,TGCGCCAGCAGCCACCCGGGAGTGGGCAATCAGCCCCAGCATTTT,CASSHPGVGNQPQHF
TRBV6-1,-,TRBJ1-5,-,TGTGCCAGCAGTGAAGGGTACGGTGGAGGGGTACAGCCCCAGCATTTT,CASSEGYGGGVQPQHF
TRBV4-3,-,TRBJ1-1,-,TGCGCCAGCAGCCAAACCCAGGGGACTGAAGCTTTCTTT,CASSQTQGTEAFF
TRBV4-1,-,TRBJ2-3,TRBD2,TGCGCCAGCAGCCAAGACCCTAGCGGGAGCACAGATACGCAGTATTTT,CASSQDPSGSTDTQYF
TRBV15,once,TRBJ1-2,-,TGTGCCACCAGCGTCGACAGCCACTATGGCTACACCTTC,CATSVDSHYGYTF
TRBV5-6,-,TRBJ2-1,-,TGTGCCAGCAGCTTGGACGGTTGGTCCTACAATGAGCAGTTCTTC,CASSLDGWSYNEQFF
TRBV27,-,TRBJ2-1,TRBD2,TGTGCCAGCAGTGGCCGCGGGACTAGCGGGGAGGCGTACAATGAGCAGTTCTTC,CASSGRGTSGEAYNEQFF
TRBV6-5,-,TRBJ2-3,TRBD2,TGTGCCAGCAGTTACTCGTTCGGGACTAGTAAGAATACGCAGTATTTT,CASSYSFGTSKNTQYF
TRBV19,-,TRBJ1-1,TRBD1,TGTGCCAGTAGTATAAGGGCAGGGGGAAGGGAAGCTTTCTTT,CASSIRAGGREAFF
TRBV4-3,-,TRBJ2-2,-,TGCGCCAGCAGCCAAGATTTACAGAACACCGGGGAGCTGTTTTTT,CASSQDLQNTGELFF